Listed here is a single T cell receptor beta chain. In its sample, this clone was seen once. What antigen it recognizes has not been identified. There are no base qualities to consult, and no much larger clone falls within one base. The CDR3 numbers 17 residues from cysteine through phenylalanine. Left in the record is the CDR3 DNA by itself, 51 bases read in frame from the first base. Germline trimming amounts to 4 bases on V and 0 bases on J, with 13 as the count of junction bases outside the gene matches. Sequences SGHRS (CDR1) and YFSETQ (CDR2) are obtained from the germline V gene. The entry originates in a study of beta chain features in type 1 diabetes (dated by TCRdb to 2017 to 2018). Regarding the research as a whole: No differences in mean age, gender distribution, total cell number or subset yield were found between patients and healthy donors. Across all samples, 90 million to 130 million sorted cells were examined, and cell number per subset correlated strongly with RNA yield. In the study, TCRB repertoires of sorted circulating CD4+ T cell subsets from recently diagnosed type 1 diabetes patients were compared with those of matched healthy donors. Regulatory and stem cell-like memory subsets were isolated from only 8 patients and roughly 8 healthy donors, whereas naive and central memory subsets came from all 30 or so donors. The study at large found these results: In all four CD4+ subsets, TCRB CDR3 length was moderately but significantly shorter in type 1 diabetes patients. Fewer insertions and more nucleotide deletions at VDJ recombination sites were observed in patients with type 1 diabetes, implying thymic rearrangement abnormalities. HLA sub-analyses involved small numbers of individuals, so any influence of HLA type on TCRB rearrangement remained unresolved. Sequencing cDNA rather than genomic DNA could over-represent highly expressing activated cells, although activation and CD3 levels did not differ between groups. Naive, central memory and regulatory TCRB repertoires appeared more similar among patients than among healthy donors. Shorter templates might be favored by PCR, yet because patient and control samples were amplified and corrected together, any such skew would affect both groups equally.

The entire isolated RNA was reverse transcribed using the High Capacity cDNA Reverse Transcription Kit, and thus expressed TCRB transcripts were sequenced. Deep immunoSEQ sequencing was performed on naive, central memory and regulatory T cell samples, with an average of roughly 3.6 million total reads per sample. After sorted cells were lysed in RLT buffer, RNA was extracted with DNase-treated RNeasy Micro or Mini kits, with the choice depending on cell number. Each cell subset was processed on its own to prevent cross-contamination, while patient and healthy donor samples were processed together. Using the immunoSEQ multiplex PCR, TCRB sequences were amplified from cDNA into 87-bp fragments spanning the CDR3 region. Sequencing of the amplicons was performed on the Illumina HiSeq platform. On the study's bioinformatics: Synthetic template baselines were used to correct PCR bias computationally, reads within Hamming distance 2 were collapsed, and singletons that could not be merged were discarded. Reads were aligned against IMGT so that V, D and J genes, CDR3 length and insertions or deletions at six rearrangement sites could be assigned. Within each subset, clonotype counts were normalized to sorted cell number, and only after that were true diversity and Gini coefficients computed with the tcR R package. Repertoire sharing was quantified using the overlap coefficient calculated on TCRB nucleotide sequences. Out-of-frame TCRB sequences from naive cells were analyzed to stand in for the pre-selection repertoire. Held by TCRdb, this immuneACCESS table contains in-frame sequences only and omits some clones. Under half of the omission traces to an unresolved V gene where checked; the cause of the rest is unknown. V, J and clone size were drawn from that table, and D and trimming were deduced from the DNA. The sample data list about 650,000 clones, and under 15% of these were observed just once. Together, the top ten hold roughly 0.11% of the sample.

Each donor gave one peripheral blood draw, roughly 110 mL on average, collected into heparinised tubes. Naive, central memory, regulatory and stem cell-like memory CD4+ T cells were sorted on a BD FACSAria II using a panel including CD45RO, CCR7, CD25, CD127, CD95 and CD27. A purity above 98% was achieved for all sorted populations. PBMCs were isolated immediately by Lymphoprep density gradient centrifugation and stained directly without culture. To minimize batch effects, samples were stained and sorted in pairs, one healthy donor with one patient per experiment. The TCR comes from a man under 40 with type 1 diabetes. Sequences were obtained from naive CD4+ T cells from blood. The cell subset or site label, read with the paper, signifies: true naive CD4+ T cells. Rearrangement joined TRBV5-1 to TRBJ2-7; the central 7 bases match TRBD1. The CDR3 reads as follows: CASSINPGQLTSYEQYF. The sequenced DNA: TGCGCCAGCAGCATCAATCCGGGACAGTTAACCTCCTACGAGCAGTACTTC. The entire variable domain, with the stretches around the CDR3 drawn from the reference TRBV5-1 and TRBJ2-7 proteins, is KAGVTQTPRYLIKTRGQQVTLSCSPISGHRSVSWYQQTPGQGLQFLFEYFSETQRNKGNFPGRFSGRQFSNSRSEMNVSTLELGDSALYLCASSINPGQLTSYEQYFGPGTRLTVT.